Reported below is one T cell receptor (beta chain). Its antigen is currently unknown. The data originate from a study of shared clonotypes between healthy human individuals. Study-level findings and limits: Of the naive CD4 clonotypes, approximately 5% were shared across a handful of donors. Collection of samples was limited to blood; tissue repertoires likely differ.

Adult Caucasians living in Nashville, Tennessee made up all of the donors. A split of CD4+ cells into CD45RA+ naive and CD45RA-negative memory subsets was performed. Here immunoSEQ multiplex PCR was the method, and the copy in TCRdb shows in-frame clones only, minus some. The sample holds approximately 720,000 clones, about 78% seen once. Trimming at V came to 4 bases and at J to 5 bases, leaving 13 bases not matched to a gene. CDR1 and CDR2 from the germline V gene are SGHRS and YFSETQ. The CDR3 covers 18 residues. The sample was memory CD4+ T cells sorted from blood. The subset: CD45RA-negative fraction. The chain recombines TRBV5-1 with TRBJ2-5; 14 bases map to TRBD2. The TCR was taken from a woman aged 30 to 39 in good health. This chain's CDR3 is CASSPGTSGSRVYETQYF. The CDR3 DNA follows: TGCGCCAGCAGCCCCGGGACTAGCGGGAGTAGAGTTTACGAGACCCAGTACTTC.